This TCR beta chain was retrieved from a study of blood T cell repertoires in COVID-19. Germline CDR1 is KGHDR and CDR2 is SFDVKD. The CDR3 consists of 11 residues. The V end lost 9 bases, the J end lost 5 bases, and 9 bases lay between the germline ends. The data were produced by immunoSEQ multiplex PCR, yet TCRdb's version contains in-frame clones alone and is incomplete. This table has 100,000 to 120,000 clones, less than 85% appearing once. This TCR was recovered from a woman older than 75 with acute or convalescent COVID-19. The rearrangement links TRBV24-1 to TRBJ1-1; TRBD1 is a possible D gene (5 bases). Sequenced sample: peripheral blood. CDR3 nucleotides: TGTGCCACCGGGGGGGGAACTGAAGCTTTCTTT. It specifies CATGGGTEAFF.